These T cell receptor beta chains were read from a single sample in a study of cytomegalovirus exposure and HLA in healthy donors. Only in-frame clones appear in the TCRdb table, and some are missing; sequencing was by immunoSEQ multiplex PCR. Found here are about 150,000 clones, around 84% of them singletons; the top ten hold around 1.9%. Sequencing was performed on PBMCs. These receptors came from a young man in good health and CMV-seronegative. Each CDR3 is given without its conserved first and last residue. A row's size may be missing; if present it is once, few, many or a size class.

14,.,TRBV5-1,TRBJ2-7,ASSLGTGTGDYEQY
11,.,TRBV7-7,TRBJ1-2,ASSLEGRQGYT
15,.,TRBV18,TRBJ2-1,ASSPTPLEGPYNEQF
13,.,TRBV7-8,TRBJ2-1,ASSPTGVLRIEQF
13,.,TRBV25-1,TRBJ1-2,ASSEYGQGNYGYT
13,.,TRBV28,TRBJ2-7,ASSLRAGATPEQY
11,.,TRBV6-1,TRBJ2-5,ASSRGLQETQY
13,.,TRBV5-1,TRBJ2-7,ASSLIGTGPYEQY
11,.,TRBV18,TRBJ2-7,ASSPTTGEEQY
10,.,TRBV2,TRBJ1-2,AGREGVYGYT
13,few,TRBV6-5,TRBJ2-7,ASSSLGGGSYEQY
13,.,TRBV28,TRBJ2-1,ASPPVTGVWNEQF
12,.,TRBV6-4,TRBJ2-3,ASSEGTNTDTQY
14,.,TRBV11-2,TRBJ1-3,ASSSIQGWTGNTIY
19,once,TRBV23-1,TRBJ1-5,ASSCTMGFTGGGHGNQPQH
10,.,TRBV29-1,TRBJ2-7,SVGGNSYEQY
12,.,TRBV4-1,TRBJ1-2,ASSQTGVNYGYT
9,.,TRBV20-1,TRBJ1-1,SATGDTEAF
11,.,TRBV7-7,TRBJ2-1,ASSSTGLDEQF
13,once,TRBV6-6,TRBJ1-3,ASSYQGGAGNTIY
16,once,TRBV7-9,TRBJ1-5,SSSSDRGNPLSNQPQH
13,few,TRBV18,TRBJ2-5,ASSPSGTGLETQY
12,once,TRBV30,TRBJ1-4,AWSVWGRVEKLF
13,.,TRBV28,TRBJ1-1,ASRGDRGFMTEAF
13,.,TRBV18,TRBJ1-1,ASSPQGPQNTEAF
12,.,TRBV18,TRBJ2-1,ASSPRQDYNEQF
15,.,TRBV4-1,TRBJ1-5,ASSEGQGKTVNQPQH
12,.,TRBV6-5,TRBJ2-7,ASSYSTSFYEQY
12,once,TRBV2,TRBJ2-3,ASREDSSTDTQY
10,.,TRBV29-1,TRBJ2-1,SVHRGYNEQF
13,.,TRBV7-9,TRBJ1-2,ASSLGTVPNYGYT
13,.,TRBV9,TRBJ1-4,ASSAGGPQGEKLF
12,.,TRBV28,TRBJ1-1,ASSLGDRYTEAF
14,.,TRBV5-3,TRBJ2-3,ARSFTGQTSTDTQY
13,.,TRBV7-3,TRBJ2-1,ASSLGRGGYNEQF
11,.,TRBV14,TRBJ2-1,ASSNGLASEQF
14,.,TRBV14,TRBJ2-5,ASSLRTGGRGETQY
15,.,TRBV7-3,TRBJ2-2,ASSPLGRALNTGELF
12,.,TRBV9,TRBJ1-2,ASSVGQGGYGYT
14,.,TRBV5-6,TRBJ1-3,ASSTKGQGSGNTIY
14,.,TRBV5-6,TRBJ1-6,ASSPTIRAYNSPLH
15,.,TRBV5-6,TRBJ1-5,ASSGPGGGLSNQPQH
12,.,TRBV29-1,TRBJ2-2,TGGEQGSTGELF
13,few,TRBV19,TRBJ2-7,ASSIVAGSHYEQY
10,.,TRBV28,TRBJ1-2,ASTTGDYGYT
13,once,TRBV18,TRBJ2-2,ASSPLVQGTGELF